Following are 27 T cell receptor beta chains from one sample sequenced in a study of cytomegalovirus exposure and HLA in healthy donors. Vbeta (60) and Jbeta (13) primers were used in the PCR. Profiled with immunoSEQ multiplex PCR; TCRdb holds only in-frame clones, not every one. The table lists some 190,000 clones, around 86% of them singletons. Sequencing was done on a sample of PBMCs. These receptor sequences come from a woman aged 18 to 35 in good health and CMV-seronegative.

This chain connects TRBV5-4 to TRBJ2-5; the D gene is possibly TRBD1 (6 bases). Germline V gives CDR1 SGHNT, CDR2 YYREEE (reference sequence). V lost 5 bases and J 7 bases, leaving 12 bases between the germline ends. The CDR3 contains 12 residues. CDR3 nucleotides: TGTGCCAGCAGTACCCAGGGGAGGACCCAGTACTTC. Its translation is CASSTQGRTQYF.

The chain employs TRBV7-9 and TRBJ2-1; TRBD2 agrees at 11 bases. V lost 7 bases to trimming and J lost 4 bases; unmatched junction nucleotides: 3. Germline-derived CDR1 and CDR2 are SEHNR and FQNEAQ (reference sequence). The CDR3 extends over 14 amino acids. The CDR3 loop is CASKGTSGYNEQFF. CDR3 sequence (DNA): TGTGCCAGCAAGGGGACTAGCGGATACAATGAGCAGTTCTTC.

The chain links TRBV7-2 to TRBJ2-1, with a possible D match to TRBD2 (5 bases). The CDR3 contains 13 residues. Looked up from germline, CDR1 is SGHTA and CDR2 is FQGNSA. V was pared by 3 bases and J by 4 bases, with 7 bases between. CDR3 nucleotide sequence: TGTGCCAGCAGCTTTCGGGGTTACAATGAGCAGTTCTTC. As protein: CASSFRGYNEQFF.

CDR3 in DNA: TGTGCCAGCAGCTTAAGGGGGAAAGCTGGAAACACCATATATTTT. Amino acids: CASSLRGKAGNTIYF. The V call is TRBV7-9, the J call TRBJ1-3; TRBD1 is a possible D gene (6 bases). V lost 2 bases and J 2 bases, leaving 10 bases between the germline ends. The CDR3 totals 15 residues. Germline CDR1 SEHNR, CDR2 FQNEAQ (reference sequence).

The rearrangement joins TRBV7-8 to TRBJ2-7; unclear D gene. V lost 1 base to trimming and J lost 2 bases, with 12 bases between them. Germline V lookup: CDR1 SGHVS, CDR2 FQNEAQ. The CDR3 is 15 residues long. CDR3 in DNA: TGTGCCAGCAGCTTAGGTAGAGCCTTTCCCTACGAGCAGTACTTC. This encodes CASSLGRAFPYEQYF.

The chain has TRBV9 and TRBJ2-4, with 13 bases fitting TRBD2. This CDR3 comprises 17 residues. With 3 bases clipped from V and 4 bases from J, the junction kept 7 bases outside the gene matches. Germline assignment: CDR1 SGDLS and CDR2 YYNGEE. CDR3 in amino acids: CASSALPGLAGKNIQYF. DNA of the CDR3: TGTGCCAGCAGCGCACTACCGGGACTAGCGGGGAAAAACATTCAGTACTTC.

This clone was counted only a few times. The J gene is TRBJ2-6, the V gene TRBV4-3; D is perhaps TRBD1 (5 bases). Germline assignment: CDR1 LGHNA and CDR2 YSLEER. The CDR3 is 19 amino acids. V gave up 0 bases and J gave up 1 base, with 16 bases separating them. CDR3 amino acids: CASSQDLGTGYSGANVLTF. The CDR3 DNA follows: TGCGCCAGCAGCCAAGATCTGGGCACAGGATATTCTGGGGCCAACGTCCTGACTTTC.

CDR3 region: CASSVEAGGPGTGELFF. CDR3 nucleotides: TGTGCCAGCAGCGTAGAAGCGGGGGGGCCTGGCACCGGGGAGCTGTTTTTT. The V call is TRBV9, the J call TRBJ2-2, with 10 bases that match TRBD2. The CDR3 spans 17 residues. Looked up from germline, CDR1 is SGDLS and CDR2 is YYNGEE. V was pared by 0 bases and J by 4 bases, with 6 bases of the junction left unmatched.

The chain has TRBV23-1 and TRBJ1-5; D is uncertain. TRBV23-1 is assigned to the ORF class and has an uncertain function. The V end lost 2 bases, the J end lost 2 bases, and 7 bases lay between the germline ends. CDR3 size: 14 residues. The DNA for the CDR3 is TGCGCCAGCAGTCAAGGCGGCCGCAATCAGCCCCAGCATTTT. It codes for CASSQGGRNQPQHF.

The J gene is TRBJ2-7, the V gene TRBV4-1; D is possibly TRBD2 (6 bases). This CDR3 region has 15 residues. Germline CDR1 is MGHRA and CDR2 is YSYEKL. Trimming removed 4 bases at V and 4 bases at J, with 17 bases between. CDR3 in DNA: TGCGCCAGCAGCCCGCTTGGAGGGCCTTTTTACGAGCAGTACTTC. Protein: CASSPLGGPFYEQYF.

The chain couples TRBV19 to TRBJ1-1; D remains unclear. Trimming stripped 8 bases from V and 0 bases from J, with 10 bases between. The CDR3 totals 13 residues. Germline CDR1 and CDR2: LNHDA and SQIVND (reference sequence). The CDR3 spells CASGGSMNTEAFF. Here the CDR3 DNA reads TGTGCCAGTGGCGGCTCCATGAACACTGAAGCTTTCTTT.

The CDR3 DNA sequence: TGCGCCAGCAGCTTGGTGACAGGGACTAACTATGGCTACACCTTC. Encoded protein: CASSLVTGTNYGYTF. The chain combines TRBV5-1 with TRBJ1-2, with 7 bases aligning to TRBD1. J was trimmed by 0 bases and V by 0 bases; bases with no gene match: 2. The germline CDR1 and CDR2 sequences are SGHRS and YFSETQ. This CDR3 spans 15 amino acids.

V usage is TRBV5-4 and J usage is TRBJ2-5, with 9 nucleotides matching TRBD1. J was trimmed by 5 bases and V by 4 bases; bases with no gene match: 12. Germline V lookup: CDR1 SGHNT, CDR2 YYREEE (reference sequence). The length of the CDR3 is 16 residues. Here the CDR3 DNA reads TGTGCCAGCAGCCCCCAAGGGACAGGGAGGGTGGAGACCCAGTACTTC. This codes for CASSPQGTGRVETQYF. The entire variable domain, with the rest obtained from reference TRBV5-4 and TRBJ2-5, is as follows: ETGVTQSPTHLIKTRGQQVTLRCSSQSGHNTVSWYQQALGQGPQFIFQYYREEENGRGNFPPRFSGLQFPNYSSELNVNALELDDSALYLCASSPQGTGRVETQYFGPGTRLLVL.

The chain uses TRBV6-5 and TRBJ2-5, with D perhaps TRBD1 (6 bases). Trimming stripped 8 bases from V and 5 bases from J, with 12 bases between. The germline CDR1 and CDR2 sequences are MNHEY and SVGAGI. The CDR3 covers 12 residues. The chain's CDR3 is CASGGLGETQYF. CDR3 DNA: TGTGCCAGCGGGGGCTTGGGGGAGACCCAGTACTTC.

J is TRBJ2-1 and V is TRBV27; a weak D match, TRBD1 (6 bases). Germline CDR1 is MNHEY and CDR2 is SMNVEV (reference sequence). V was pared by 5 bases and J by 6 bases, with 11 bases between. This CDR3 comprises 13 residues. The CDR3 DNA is TGTGCCAGCAGTCCCAGGGGCCCCAATGAGCAGTTCTTC. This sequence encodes CASSPRGPNEQFF.

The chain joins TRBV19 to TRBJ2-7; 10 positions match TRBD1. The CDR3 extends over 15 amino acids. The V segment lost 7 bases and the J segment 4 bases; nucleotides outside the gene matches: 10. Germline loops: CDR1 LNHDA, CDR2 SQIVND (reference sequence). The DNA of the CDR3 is TGTGCCAGTATGGGGCCGGGGGACAGGGGATACGAGCAGTACTTC. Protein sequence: CASMGPGDRGYEQYF.

In nucleotides, the CDR3 is TGCAGCGTTGCGACTTCCAGTGAGGCTGAAGCTTTCTTT. Amino acid sequence: CSVATSSEAEAFF. This chain links TRBV29-1 with TRBJ1-1, with D unclear. CDR1 and CDR2 from the germline V gene are SQVTM and ANQGSEA. The CDR3 runs 13 residues. Trimming left V 4 bases short and J 6 bases short, with 15 bases between.

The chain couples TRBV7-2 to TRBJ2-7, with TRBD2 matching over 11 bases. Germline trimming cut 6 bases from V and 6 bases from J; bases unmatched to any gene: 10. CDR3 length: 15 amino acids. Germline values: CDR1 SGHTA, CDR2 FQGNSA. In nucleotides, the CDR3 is TGTGCCAGCAGTTCCCAACTAGCGGGAGTCGGCGAGCAGTACTTC. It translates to CASSSQLAGVGEQYF.

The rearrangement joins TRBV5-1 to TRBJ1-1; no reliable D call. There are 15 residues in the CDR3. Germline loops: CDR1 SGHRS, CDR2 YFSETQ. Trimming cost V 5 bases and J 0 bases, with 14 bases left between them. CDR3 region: CASRGISGVNTEAFF. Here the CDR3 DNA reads TGCGCCAGCAGAGGGATCAGCGGCGTGAACACTGAAGCTTTCTTT. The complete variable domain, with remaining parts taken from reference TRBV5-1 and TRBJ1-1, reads KAGVTQTPRYLIKTRGQQVTLSCSPISGHRSVSWYQQTPGQGLQFLFEYFSETQRNKGNFPGRFSGRQFSNSRSEMNVSTLELGDSALYLCASRGISGVNTEAFFGQGTRLTVV.

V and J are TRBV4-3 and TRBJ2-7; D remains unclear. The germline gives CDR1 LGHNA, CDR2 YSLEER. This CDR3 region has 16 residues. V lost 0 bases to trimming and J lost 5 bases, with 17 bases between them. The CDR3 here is CASSQDIQRSWDEQYF. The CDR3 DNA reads TGCGCCAGCAGCCAAGACATCCAGCGCTCCTGGGACGAGCAGTACTTC.

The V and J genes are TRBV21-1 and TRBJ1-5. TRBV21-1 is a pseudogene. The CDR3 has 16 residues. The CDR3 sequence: CASSKAGGISNQPQHF. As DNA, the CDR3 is TGTGCCAGCAGCAAAGCTGGAGGGATCAGCAATCAGCCCCAGCATTTT.

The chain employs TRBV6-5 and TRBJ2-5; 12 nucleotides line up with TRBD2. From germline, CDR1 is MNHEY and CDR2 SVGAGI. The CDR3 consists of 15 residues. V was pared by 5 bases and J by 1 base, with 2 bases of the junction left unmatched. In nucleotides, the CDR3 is TGTGCCAGCAGTCCACTAGCGGGGGGCCAAGAGACCCAGTACTTC. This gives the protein CASSPLAGGQETQYF.

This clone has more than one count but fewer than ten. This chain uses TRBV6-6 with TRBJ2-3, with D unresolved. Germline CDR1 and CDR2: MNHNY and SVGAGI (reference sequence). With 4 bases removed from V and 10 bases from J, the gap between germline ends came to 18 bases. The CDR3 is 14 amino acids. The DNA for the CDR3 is TGTGCCAGCAGTTCCTTGCGGCTGGAGCGCCCGCAGTATTTT. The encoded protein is CASSSLRLERPQYF.

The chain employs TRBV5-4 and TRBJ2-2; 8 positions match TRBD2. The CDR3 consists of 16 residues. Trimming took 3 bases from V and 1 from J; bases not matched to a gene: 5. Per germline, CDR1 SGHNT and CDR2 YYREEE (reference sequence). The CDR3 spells CASSSTSGQNTGELFF. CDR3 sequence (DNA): TGTGCCAGCAGCTCCACTAGCGGCCAGAACACCGGGGAGCTGTTTTTT.

CDR3 amino acids: CASSLGYGRNTDTQYF. CDR3 nucleotides: TGTGCCAGCAGCTTGGGCTACGGGAGAAACACAGATACGCAGTATTTT. The V and J genes are TRBV7-3 and TRBJ2-3; tentative D call: TRBD2 (6 bases). The germline gives CDR1 SGHTA, CDR2 FQGTGA. The V and J ends lost 3 bases and 2 bases respectively, with 15 bases between them. The CDR3 loop spans 16 amino acids.

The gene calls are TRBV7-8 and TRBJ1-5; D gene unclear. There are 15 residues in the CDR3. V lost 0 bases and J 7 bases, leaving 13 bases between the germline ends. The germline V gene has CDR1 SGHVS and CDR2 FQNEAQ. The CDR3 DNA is TGTGCCAGCAGCTTAGCGCGAGGGATGAAACAGCCCCAGCATTTT. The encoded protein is CASSLARGMKQPQHF.

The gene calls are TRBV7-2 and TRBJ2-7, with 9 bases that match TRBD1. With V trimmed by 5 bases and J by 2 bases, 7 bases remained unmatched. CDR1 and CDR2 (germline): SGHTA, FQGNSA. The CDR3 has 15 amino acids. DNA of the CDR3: TGTGCCAGCAGCGCCGTCGGGACAGGGCCCTACGAGCAGTACTTC. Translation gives CASSAVGTGPYEQYF.